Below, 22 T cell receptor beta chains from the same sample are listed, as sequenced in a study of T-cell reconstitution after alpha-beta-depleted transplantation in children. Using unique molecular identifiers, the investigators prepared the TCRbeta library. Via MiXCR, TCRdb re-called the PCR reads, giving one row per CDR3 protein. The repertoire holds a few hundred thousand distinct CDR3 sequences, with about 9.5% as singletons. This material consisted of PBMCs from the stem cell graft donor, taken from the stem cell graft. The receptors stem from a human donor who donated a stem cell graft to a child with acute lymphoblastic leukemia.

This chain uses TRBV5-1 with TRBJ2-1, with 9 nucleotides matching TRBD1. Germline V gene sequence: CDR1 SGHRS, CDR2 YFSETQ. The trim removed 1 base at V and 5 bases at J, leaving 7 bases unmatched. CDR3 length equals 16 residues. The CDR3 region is CASSLFEGQGNNEQFF. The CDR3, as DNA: TGCGCCAGCAGCTTGTTTGAAGGACAGGGGAACAATGAGCAGTTCTTC.

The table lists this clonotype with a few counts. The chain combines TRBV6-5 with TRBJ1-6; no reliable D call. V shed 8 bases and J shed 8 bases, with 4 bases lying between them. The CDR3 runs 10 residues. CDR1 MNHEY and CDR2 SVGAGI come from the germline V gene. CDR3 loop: CASGYSPLHF. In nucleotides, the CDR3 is TGTGCCAGCGGCTATTCACCCCTCCACTTT.

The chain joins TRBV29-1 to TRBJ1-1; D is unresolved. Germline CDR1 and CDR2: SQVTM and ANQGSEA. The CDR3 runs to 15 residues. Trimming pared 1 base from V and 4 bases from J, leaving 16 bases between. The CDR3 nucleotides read TGCAGCGTTGAAGGGGAATCGGGTTCGTTCACTGAAGCTTTCTTT. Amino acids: CSVEGESGSFTEAFF.

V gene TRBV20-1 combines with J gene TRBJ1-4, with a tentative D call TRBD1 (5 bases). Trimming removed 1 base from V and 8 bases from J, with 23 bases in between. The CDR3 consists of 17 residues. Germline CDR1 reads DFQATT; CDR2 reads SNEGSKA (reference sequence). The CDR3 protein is CSARGSDGTAEEEKLFF. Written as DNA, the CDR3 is TGCAGTGCTAGAGGCTCCGATGGGACTGCTGAAGAAGAAAAACTGTTTTTT.

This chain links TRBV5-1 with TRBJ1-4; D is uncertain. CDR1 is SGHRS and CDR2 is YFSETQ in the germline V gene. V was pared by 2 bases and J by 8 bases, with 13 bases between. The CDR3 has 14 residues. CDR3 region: CASSLDPPEEKLFF. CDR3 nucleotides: TGCGCCAGCAGCTTAGACCCCCCCGAAGAAAAACTGTTTTTT.

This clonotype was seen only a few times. The CDR3 region has the DNA TGTGCCAGCAGCTTAGAAGGGGATAAACGGATGGACTACGAGCAGTACTTC. Its translation is CASSLEGDKRMDYEQYF. The chain combines TRBV7-9 with TRBJ2-7, with D perhaps matching TRBD1 (5 bases). The CDR3 is 17 residues long. V was pared by 1 base and J by 3 bases, with 19 bases between. The germline gives CDR1 SEHNR, CDR2 FQNEAQ (reference sequence).

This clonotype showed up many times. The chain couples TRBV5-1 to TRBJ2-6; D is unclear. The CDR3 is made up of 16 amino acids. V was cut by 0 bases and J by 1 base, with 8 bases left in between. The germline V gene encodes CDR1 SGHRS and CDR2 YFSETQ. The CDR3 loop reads CASSLAGESGANVLTF. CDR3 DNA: TGCGCCAGCAGCTTGGCAGGAGAATCTGGGGCCAACGTCCTGACTTTC.

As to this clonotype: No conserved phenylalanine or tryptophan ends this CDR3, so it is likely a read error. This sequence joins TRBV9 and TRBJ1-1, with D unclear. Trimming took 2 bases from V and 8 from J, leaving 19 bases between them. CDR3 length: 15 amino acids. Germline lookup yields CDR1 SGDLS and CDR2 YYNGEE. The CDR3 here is CASSVGGEFRREAFS. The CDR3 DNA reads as TGTGCCAGCAGCGTTGGCGGAGAATTCCGGAGGGAAGCTTTCTCT.

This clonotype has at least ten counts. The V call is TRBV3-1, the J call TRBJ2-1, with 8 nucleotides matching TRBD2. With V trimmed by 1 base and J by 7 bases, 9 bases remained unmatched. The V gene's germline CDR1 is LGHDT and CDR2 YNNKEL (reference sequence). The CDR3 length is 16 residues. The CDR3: CASSQAPGTSYNEQFF. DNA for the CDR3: TGTGCCAGCAGCCAAGCCCCCGGGACTAGTTATAATGAGCAGTTCTTC.

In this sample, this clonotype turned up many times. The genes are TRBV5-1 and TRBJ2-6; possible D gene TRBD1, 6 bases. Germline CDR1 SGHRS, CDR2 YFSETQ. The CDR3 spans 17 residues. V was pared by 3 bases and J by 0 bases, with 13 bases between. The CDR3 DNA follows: TGCGCCAGCAGCTCTGAAACCAGGGGCTCTGGGGCCAACGTCCTGACTTTC. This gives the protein CASSSETRGSGANVLTF.

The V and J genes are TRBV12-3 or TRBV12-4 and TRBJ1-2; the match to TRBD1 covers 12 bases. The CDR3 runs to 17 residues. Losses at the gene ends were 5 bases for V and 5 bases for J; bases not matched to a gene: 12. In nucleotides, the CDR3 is TGTGCCAGCAGTCCTACACAGGGACAGGGGGCGCCATATGGCTACACCTTC. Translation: CASSPTQGQGAPYGYTF.

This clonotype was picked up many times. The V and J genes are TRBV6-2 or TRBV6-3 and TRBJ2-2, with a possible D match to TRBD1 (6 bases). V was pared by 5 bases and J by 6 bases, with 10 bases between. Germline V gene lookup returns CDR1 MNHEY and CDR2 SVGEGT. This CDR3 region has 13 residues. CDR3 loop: CASSPRTAGELFF. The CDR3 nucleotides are TGTGCCAGCAGTCCAAGGACAGCCGGGGAGCTGTTTTTT.

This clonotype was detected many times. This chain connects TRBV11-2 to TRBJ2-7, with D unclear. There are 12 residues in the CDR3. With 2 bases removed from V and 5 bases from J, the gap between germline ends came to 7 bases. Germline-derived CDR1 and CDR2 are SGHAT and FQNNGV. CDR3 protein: CASSLSPNEQYF. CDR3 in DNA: TGTGCCAGCAGCTTAAGCCCGAACGAGCAGTACTTC.

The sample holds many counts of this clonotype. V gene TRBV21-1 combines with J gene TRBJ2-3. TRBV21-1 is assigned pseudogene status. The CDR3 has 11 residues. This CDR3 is CASSTQWKQYF. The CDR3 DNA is TGTGCCAGCAGCACGCAATGGAAGCAGTATTTT.

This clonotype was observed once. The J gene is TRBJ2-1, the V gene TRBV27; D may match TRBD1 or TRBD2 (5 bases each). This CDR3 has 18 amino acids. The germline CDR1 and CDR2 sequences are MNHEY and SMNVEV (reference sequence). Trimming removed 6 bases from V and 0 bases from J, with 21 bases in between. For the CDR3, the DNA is TGTGCCAGCAGACCCTTAGTGGGGGTTTCTGGCTCCTACAATGAGCAGTTCTTC. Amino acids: CASRPLVGVSGSYNEQFF.

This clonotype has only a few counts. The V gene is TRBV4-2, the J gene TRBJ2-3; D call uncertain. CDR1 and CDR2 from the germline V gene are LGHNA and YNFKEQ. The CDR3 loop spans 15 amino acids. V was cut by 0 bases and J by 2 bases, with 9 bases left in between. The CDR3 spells CASSQDLTITDTQYF. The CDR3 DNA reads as TGTGCCAGCAGCCAAGACCTAACTATCACAGATACGCAGTATTTT.

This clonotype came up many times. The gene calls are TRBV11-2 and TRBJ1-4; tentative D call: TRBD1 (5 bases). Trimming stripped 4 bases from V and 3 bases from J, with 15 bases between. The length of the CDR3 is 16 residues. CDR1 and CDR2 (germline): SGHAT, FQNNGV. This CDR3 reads CASSSLSGKPNEKLFF. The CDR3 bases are TGTGCCAGCAGCTCCCTCTCAGGGAAGCCTAATGAAAAACTGTTTTTT. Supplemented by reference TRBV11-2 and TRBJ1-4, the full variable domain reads EAGVAQSPRYKIIEKRQSVAFWCNPISGHATLYWYQQILGQGPKLLIQFQNNGVVDDSQLPKDRFSAERLKGVDSTLKIQPAKLEDSAVYLCASSSLSGKPNEKLFFGSGTQLSVL.

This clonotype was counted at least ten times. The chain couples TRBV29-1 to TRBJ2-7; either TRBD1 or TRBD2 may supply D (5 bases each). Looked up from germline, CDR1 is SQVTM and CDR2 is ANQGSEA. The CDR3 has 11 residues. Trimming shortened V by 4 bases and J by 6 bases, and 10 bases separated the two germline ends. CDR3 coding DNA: TGCAGCGTTGGAGAGGGGCTCGAGCAGTACTTC. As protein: CSVGEGLEQYF.

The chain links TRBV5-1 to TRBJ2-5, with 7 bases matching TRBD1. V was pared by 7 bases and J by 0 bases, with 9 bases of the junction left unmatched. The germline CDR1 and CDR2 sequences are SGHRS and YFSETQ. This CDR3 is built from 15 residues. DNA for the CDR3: TGCGCCAGCCGAAGGACAGGACAGTACCAAGAGACCCAGTACTTC. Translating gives CASRRTGQYQETQYF.

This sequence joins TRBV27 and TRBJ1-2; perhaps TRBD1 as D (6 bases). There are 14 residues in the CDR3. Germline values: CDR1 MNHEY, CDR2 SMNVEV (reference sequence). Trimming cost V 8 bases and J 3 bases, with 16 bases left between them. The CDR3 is CASGRGRGHYGYTF. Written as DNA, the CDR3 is TGTGCCAGCGGCAGGGGCCGAGGGCACTATGGCTACACCTTC.

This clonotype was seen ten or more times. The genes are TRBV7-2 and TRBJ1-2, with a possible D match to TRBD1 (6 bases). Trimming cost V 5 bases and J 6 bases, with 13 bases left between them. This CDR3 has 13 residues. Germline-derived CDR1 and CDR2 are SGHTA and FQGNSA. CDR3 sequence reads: CASSAQTGNGYTF. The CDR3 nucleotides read TGTGCCAGCAGCGCCCAAACAGGGAATGGCTACACCTTC.

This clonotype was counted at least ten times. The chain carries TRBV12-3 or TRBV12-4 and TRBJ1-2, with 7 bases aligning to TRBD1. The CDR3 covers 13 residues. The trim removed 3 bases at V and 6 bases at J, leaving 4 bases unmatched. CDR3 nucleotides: TGTGCCAGCAGTTTGGCAACAGGGGATGGCTACACCTTC. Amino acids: CASSLATGDGYTF.